The source of this TCR beta chain is a study of cytomegalovirus exposure and HLA in healthy donors. General study findings and limits: Other equally common chains were less clonally expanded than HLA-associated TCR beta chains, a later analysis showed. Previously analyzed data showed that most TCR beta V segments were productive at a frequency of about 90% or about 30%. According to a later analysis, donors in an Asian-associated ancestry cluster reportedly had fewer N-insertions than the roughly 670-donor mean. Several of the most significant clusters appeared linked to common viral pathogens, based on a later analysis.

This clone was observed a handful of times. Its antigen is as yet unknown. The PCR contained 60 Vbeta and 13 Jbeta primers. Using immunoSEQ multiplex PCR, the repertoire was profiled, and TCRdb retains in-frame clones only, with some absent. There are 81,000 or so clones in the sample; about 77% occur only once, and 4% to 4.5% lies in the top ten. Trimming took off 1 base at V and 0 bases at J, with 12 bases between the two ends. Germline V gene sequence: CDR1 MGHRA, CDR2 YSYEKL. This CDR3 contains 16 residues. V and J are TRBV4-1 and TRBJ1-2; D unclear. The receptor's source is a man aged 55 to 70 in good health and CMV-seronegative. Sequencing input: PBMCs. The DNA for the CDR3 is TGCGCCAGCAGCCAAGCTCCAGACTTGCCTAACTATGGCTACACCTTC. It is translated as CASSQAPDLPNYGYTF.